The 31 T cell receptor beta chains below come from one sample, sequenced in a study of blood T cells in healthy people across ages. Through a sample-barcoded 5' primer and a J-beta primer mix, a second PCR was run for about 6 to 11 cycles. MiXCR, run by TCRdb on the 5' RACE reads, gives a single entry per CDR3 protein. This sample has some 890,000 distinct CDR3 sequences, with under 35% found just once. Separately, the same data were catalogued under a study of T cells of mothers and their children.

The sequenced sample was blood. Every receptor here comes from a woman aged 40 to 50 in good health.

This clonotype has a count of ten or more. The rearrangement links TRBV29-1 to TRBJ2-7; 9 nucleotides match TRBD2. The ends lost 5 bases at V and 5 bases at J; junction bases unmatched: 7. CDR1 and CDR2 from the germline V gene are SQVTM and ANQGSEA. The CDR3 spans 13 residues. The CDR3 protein is CSVFSGSLDEQYF. The CDR3 DNA sequence: TGCAGCGTTTTTAGCGGGAGTTTGGACGAGCAGTACTTC.

CDR3 nucleotides: TGCAGTGCTAGAGGTCACAGGAGGCGAAAAGAGACCCAGTACTTC. Translating it yields CSARGHRRRKETQYF. This chain connects TRBV20-1 to TRBJ2-5; D could derive from TRBD1 or TRBD2 (5 bases each). The germline gives CDR1 DFQATT, CDR2 SNEGSKA (reference sequence). With 1 base removed from V and 3 bases from J, the gap between germline ends came to 15 bases. The CDR3 extends over 15 amino acids.

This rearrangement joins TRBV6-1 to TRBJ2-3; weak D call: TRBD1 (7 bases). With 2 bases removed from V and 4 bases from J, the gap between germline ends came to 34 bases. This CDR3 has 22 residues. Germline V CDR1 and CDR2: MNHNS, SASEGT. The DNA for the CDR3 is TGTGCCAGCAGTGAACGGCCCGCAGTATTACAGGGGTCGTTGGCGGGACCAGATACGCAGTATTTT. This sequence encodes CASSERPAVLQGSLAGPDTQYF.

The gene calls are TRBV2 and TRBJ1-5, with D uncertain. This CDR3 is 14 amino acids long. The germline V and J ends were trimmed by 4 bases and 7 bases, with 14 bases remaining between them. Germline CDR1 is SNHLY and CDR2 is FYNNEI. CDR3 residues: CASSAAEGQQPQHF. The CDR3 DNA is TGTGCCAGCAGTGCCGCTGAGGGCCAGCAGCCCCAGCATTTT. Filled out from reference TRBV2 and TRBJ1-5, the complete variable domain reads EPEVTQTPSHQVTQMGQEVILRCVPISNHLYFYWYRQILGQKVEFLVSFYNNEISEKSEIFDDQFSVERPDGSNFTLKIRSTKLEDSAMYFCASSAAEGQQPQHFGDGTRLSIL.

Comments on this clonotype: The junction departs from germline at one end; a sequencing error may be responsible. This chain links TRBV7-2 with TRBJ2-2, with D perhaps TRBD1 (5 bases). The CDR3 loop spans 16 amino acids. Germline lookup yields CDR1 SGHTA and CDR2 FQGNSA. The CDR3 nucleotides read TGTGTCAGCAGCCCCATGGGGCAGACTCTCACCGGGGAGCTGTTTTTT. It specifies CVSSPMGQTLTGELFF.

This clonotype was detected a few times. Just one base apart from a much larger clone, this may be a read error. The rearrangement uses TRBV29-1 and TRBJ2-1; 9 positions agree with TRBD1. V shed 7 bases and J 9 bases; nucleotides not matched to a gene: 13. Germline V gene sequence: CDR1 SQVTM, CDR2 ANQGSEA. The CDR3 sequence is 14 residues long. CDR3 DNA sequence: TGCAGCGCCACCGGGACAGGGTTCGCCGGTGAGCAGTTCTTC. Translating gives CSATGTGFAGEQFF.

The chain employs TRBV7-9 and TRBJ2-3; 15 bases line up with TRBD2. Trimming at V came to 4 bases and at J to 2 bases, leaving 4 bases not matched to a gene. Germline-derived CDR1 and CDR2 are SEHNR and FQNEAQ (reference sequence). The CDR3 has 17 amino acids. CDR3 residues: CASSSGLAGGPTDTQYF. As DNA, the CDR3 is TGTGCCAGCAGCTCGGGACTAGCGGGGGGTCCCACAGATACGCAGTATTTT.

This clonotype was recorded a few times. The V and J genes are TRBV2 and TRBJ2-1, with D maybe TRBD2 (7 bases). The CDR3 length is 18 residues. V lost 3 bases, J lost 0 bases, and 18 bases lay in between. Germline V CDR1 and CDR2: SNHLY, FYNNEI. CDR3 sequence (DNA): TGTGCCAGCAGTGACATTTCCGCGGGGGCTCGCTCCTACAATGAGCAGTTCTTC. Translating it yields CASSDISAGARSYNEQFF.

This clonotype came up a few times. The V call is TRBV19, the J call TRBJ2-1; unclear D gene. CDR1 is LNHDA, CDR2 SQIVND, per germline (reference sequence). The ends were cut back, 7 bases at V and 2 bases at J, with 9 bases in the middle. The CDR3 length is 13 residues. Here the CDR3 reads CASNSGPYNEQFF. The CDR3 DNA follows: TGTGCCAGTAATAGTGGGCCCTACAATGAGCAGTTCTTC.

This clonotype was seen more than once but under ten times. This sequence joins TRBV3-1 and TRBJ2-1; TRBD2 agrees at 7 bases. J gave up 8 bases and V 8 bases, and 6 bases lay outside the gene matches. Germline CDR1 reads LGHDT; CDR2 reads YNNKEL (reference sequence). The CDR3 is 12 residues long. CDR3 amino acids: CASGTMLYEQFF. Here the CDR3 DNA reads TGTGCCAGCGGGACTATGTTGTATGAGCAGTTCTTC.

This clonotype appeared once. In DNA form, the CDR3 reads TGTGCCAGCAGCATCTCTCGGGACGGTAAGCAGTTCTTC. Translated, it gives CASSISRDGKQFF. J is TRBJ2-1 and V is TRBV21-1; TRBD1 is taken as the D call from the table, unchecked against the DNA. TRBV21-1 is designated a pseudogene. CDR3 length: 13 residues.

The rearrangement uses TRBV5-1 and TRBJ2-7; 7 positions match TRBD1. J lost 0 bases, V lost 0 bases, and 9 bases had no gene match. The CDR3 extends over 17 amino acids. The germline V gene encodes CDR1 SGHRS and CDR2 YFSETQ. CDR3 in DNA: TGCGCCAGCAGCTTGGCCACTGGGACAGCAGTCTCCTACGAGCAGTACTTC. Translation gives CASSLATGTAVSYEQYF.

This clonotype was counted many times. V usage is TRBV6-2 or TRBV6-3 and J usage is TRBJ2-4; perhaps TRBD2 as D (5 bases). The CDR3 sequence is 16 residues long. Germline assignment: CDR1 MNHEY and CDR2 SVGEGT. Trimming removed 0 bases at V and 9 bases at J, with 18 bases between. CDR3 coding DNA: TGTGCCAGCAGTTACTCCGATCTCGGGGTGTACGGCATTCAGTACTTC. Protein product: CASSYSDLGVYGIQYF.

This clonotype showed up just a few times. This sequence joins TRBV3-1 and TRBJ1-5; 7 nucleotides match TRBD1. The CDR3 has 13 amino acids. CDR1 is LGHDT, CDR2 YNNKEL, per germline (reference sequence). V trimming: 1 base; J trimming: 15 bases; junction bases outside the gene matches: 9. The CDR3 protein is CASSQGQGGWPHF. The CDR3 bases are TGTGCCAGCAGCCAAGGTCAGGGGGGCTGGCCGCATTTT.

The chain links TRBV2 to TRBJ2-7, with D unclear. The end of the DNA is better explained by TRBJ2-5, so the J call may be wrong. This CDR3 contains 17 residues. The V gene's germline CDR1 is SNHLY and CDR2 FYNNEI. CDR3 loop: CASSDVLVGPTPETQYF. CDR3 in DNA: TGTGCCAGCAGTGATGTACTGGTGGGCCCGACCCCCGAGACCCAGTACTTC.

This clonotype has ten or more counts. This chain uses TRBV7-2 with TRBJ2-3; no firm D call. The CDR3 length is 15 residues. Germline loops: CDR1 SGHTA, CDR2 FQGNSA. V lost 5 bases to trimming and J lost 2 bases, with 14 bases between them. CDR3 region: CASSDRALLTDTQYF. DNA for the CDR3: TGTGCCAGCAGCGATCGAGCCTTACTCACAGATACGCAGTATTTT.

This clonotype was seen at least ten times. The chain links TRBV12-3 or TRBV12-4 to TRBJ1-2; no definite D call. V lost 6 bases and J 8 bases, leaving 10 bases between the germline ends. This CDR3 is 11 amino acids long. CDR3 in DNA: TGTGCCAGCAGCCGGGCATCCGGCTACACCTTC. It codes for CASSRASGYTF.

The chain combines TRBV29-1 with TRBJ1-3, with 7 positions matching TRBD1. Per the germline V gene, CDR1 is SQVTM and CDR2 is ANQGSEA. The CDR3 sequence is 13 residues long. The CDR3 spells CSASSPGQTTIYF. In DNA form, the CDR3 reads TGCAGTGCCTCATCGCCGGGACAGACCACCATATATTTT.

The DNA of the CDR3 is TGTGCCAGCATAAGGATGGGACTACCCAATGAGCAGTTCTTC. The encoded protein is CASIRMGLPNEQFF. The rearrangement joins TRBV27 to TRBJ2-1, with TRBD2 identical over 7 bases. The CDR3 runs 14 residues. The V gene end was trimmed by 7 bases and the J gene end by 6 bases; junction bases not matched to a gene: 9. The germline V gene encodes CDR1 MNHEY and CDR2 SMNVEV (reference sequence).

This clonotype was observed many times. The V call is TRBV20-1, the J call TRBJ2-7; tentatively, D is TRBD1 (5 bases). The CDR3 runs 13 residues. Trimming cost V 3 bases and J 1 base, with 10 bases left between them. The germline V gene encodes CDR1 DFQATT and CDR2 SNEGSKA (reference sequence). The CDR3 DNA follows: TGCAGTGCTAGCGCAGGGATTTCCTACGAGCAGTACTTC. It yields the protein CSASAGISYEQYF.

The gene calls are TRBV5-6 and TRBJ1-1, with 7 bases fitting TRBD1. CDR3 length: 15 residues. Per the germline V gene, CDR1 is SGHDT and CDR2 is YYEEEE. Trimming cost V 3 bases and J 1 base; bases outside gene matches: 6. The CDR3 sequence: CASSWGGQPNTEAFF. In nucleotides, the CDR3 is TGTGCCAGCAGCTGGGGGGGACAGCCGAACACTGAAGCTTTCTTT. The whole variable domain, filled in from reference TRBV5-6 and TRBJ1-1, reads DAGVTQSPTHLIKTRGQQVTLRCSPKSGHDTVSWYQQALGQGPQFIFQYYEEEERQRGNFPDRFSGHQFPNYSSELNVNALLLGDSALYLCASSWGGQPNTEAFFGQGTRLTVV.

The chain uses TRBV5-1 and TRBJ2-7; the match to TRBD1 covers 7 bases. The CDR3 spans 16 residues. The J segment lost 3 bases and the V segment lost 2 bases, leaving 11 bases of the junction unmatched. CDR1 and CDR2 from the germline V gene are SGHRS and YFSETQ. The DNA for the CDR3 is TGCGCCAGCAGCTTTCGGGGACAGAGGATGAACTACGAGCAGTACTTC. This translates into CASSFRGQRMNYEQYF.

In this sample, this clonotype turned up a few times. The chain has TRBV27 and TRBJ2-1; 13 nucleotides line up with TRBD2. The CDR3 covers 16 residues. The germline V gene encodes CDR1 MNHEY and CDR2 SMNVEV (reference sequence). V dropped 1 base and J dropped 7; count of bases not matched to a gene: 4. In DNA, the CDR3 is TGTGCCAGCAGTTTATATGGGACTAGCGGGATTAATGAGCAGTTCTTC. As protein: CASSLYGTSGINEQFF.

This clonotype was seen repeatedly, ten times or more. V gene TRBV29-1 combines with J gene TRBJ1-2; D call uncertain. The CDR3 consists of 11 residues. CDR1 is SQVTM and CDR2 is ANQGSEA in the germline V gene. With 4 bases removed from V and 7 bases from J, the gap between germline ends came to 10 bases. CDR3 sequence reads: CSVAYNGGYTF. The CDR3 bases are TGCAGCGTTGCCTACAATGGTGGCTACACCTTC.

The gene calls are TRBV10-3 and TRBJ2-1; 13 bases map to TRBD2. The CDR3 totals 14 residues. Trimming at V came to 6 bases and at J to 7 bases, leaving 3 bases not matched to a gene. Germline CDR1 reads ENHRY; CDR2 reads SYGVKD. This chain's CDR3 is CAISGTSGVNEQFF. The CDR3 nucleotides read TGTGCCATCAGCGGGACTAGCGGGGTGAATGAGCAGTTCTTC.

This clonotype occurred many times. V and J are TRBV12-3 or TRBV12-4 and TRBJ2-5; 7 nucleotides align to TRBD2. The V gene end was trimmed by 6 bases and the J gene end by 3 bases; junction bases not matched to a gene: 4. The CDR3 extends over 13 amino acids. In nucleotides, the CDR3 is TGTGCCAGCAGCCCCCGGGAGGAAGAGACCCAGTACTTC. Its protein product is CASSPREEETQYF.

A few counts support this clonotype. A much larger clone sits a single nucleotide away, making a read error possible. The chain carries TRBV5-1 and TRBJ2-1; tentative D call: TRBD2 (7 bases). Germline V gene data show CDR1 as SGHRS and CDR2 as YFSETQ. The germline V and J ends were trimmed by 5 bases and 7 bases, with 16 bases remaining between them. CDR3 length: 14 amino acids. The CDR3 nucleotides are TGCGCCAGCAGGCCGACGGGGGGCGAGAATGAGCAGTTCTTC. This sequence encodes CASRPTGGENEQFF.

The chain couples TRBV6-2 or TRBV6-3 to TRBJ1-2; D remains ambiguous. The V and J ends lost 6 bases and 5 bases respectively, with 7 bases between them. CDR3 length: 11 amino acids. Germline V gives CDR1 MNHEY, CDR2 SVGEGT. CDR3 region: CASRFRYGYTF. As DNA, the CDR3 is TGTGCCAGCAGGTTTCGGTATGGCTACACCTTC.

This clonotype was detected a few times. This may come from a read error, since a much larger clone is one base off. The V gene is TRBV11-2, the J gene TRBJ2-7; D is uncertain. The CDR3 consists of 15 residues. Germline-derived CDR1 and CDR2 are SGHAT and FQNNGV. CDR3 in DNA: TGTGCCAGCAGCTTAGTTTCAGGCTTCTCCTACGGGCAGTACTTC. Translating it yields CASSLVSGFSYGQYF.

J is TRBJ1-1 and V is TRBV20-1, with TRBD1 as a possible D gene (6 bases). The germline CDR1 and CDR2 sequences are DFQATT and SNEGSKA (reference sequence). There are 13 residues in the CDR3. V was trimmed by 6 bases and J by 4 bases, leaving 15 bases between them. CDR3 loop: CSALSQGGTEAFF. The CDR3 bases are TGCAGTGCCTTGTCACAGGGTGGCACTGAAGCTTTCTTT.

The genes are TRBV7-2 and TRBJ1-2; D may be TRBD1 (5 bases). The germline V and J ends were trimmed by 2 bases and 8 bases, with 12 bases remaining between them. The CDR3 consists of 13 residues. Germline V CDR1 and CDR2: SGHTA, FQGNSA. The CDR3 protein is CASSLLGREGYTF. CDR3 sequence (DNA): TGTGCCAGCAGCTTATTGGGCAGGGAAGGCTACACCTTC.